This TCR beta chain derives from a study of OX40 agonist ivuxolimab in advanced cancers. Notes on the study in general: Relative to CD4+, CD8+ T cells held more expanded clones on average.

The length of the CDR3 is 14 residues. The V gene's germline CDR1 is SGHRS and CDR2 YFSETQ. V lost 0 bases and J lost 11, with 17 bases in between. Only in-frame clones appear in the TCRdb table, and some are missing; sequencing was by immunoSEQ multiplex PCR. The sample lists about 58,000 clones; around four fifths were seen once. This clone occurred a few times. Its antigen is still unknown. Specimen: CD4+ or CD8+ T cells sorted from blood, collected in a trial of the OX40 agonist ivuxolimab. The chain couples TRBV5-1 to TRBJ1-2; possibly TRBD1 for D (6 bases). The clonotype was recovered from an adult with an advanced solid tumor such as melanoma, head and neck, liver or kidney cancer. CDR3 in amino acids: CASSLARDTVRYTF. The CDR3 nucleotides read TGCGCCAGCAGCTTGGCCAGGGACACGGTGCGGTACACCTTC.